This TCR beta chain came from a study of blood T cell repertoires in COVID-19. For the study at large: From T cells, B-cell-depleted T cells, or PBMCs came the material, which was cDNA or gDNA.

Source study methods: The assay estimated nucleated cells by amplifying reference gene primers. This table comes from immunoSEQ multiplex PCR, and its TCRdb copy is limited to in-frame clones, with some not included. V and J calls and clone size follow that table, whereas D and trimming were derived from the DNA. The sample carries some 130,000 clones, roughly 71% recorded once. The CDR3 has 19 residues. With V trimmed by 4 bases and J by 3 bases, 13 bases remained unmatched. Germline V CDR1 and CDR2: SGHDN, FVKESK. This sequence originates from an elderly man with acute or convalescent COVID-19. The chain links TRBV14 to TRBJ2-1; 12 bases fit TRBD2. Sequenced sample: peripheral blood. The CDR3 sequence is CASSPLRTSGANFYNEQFF. In DNA form, the CDR3 reads TGTGCCAGCAGCCCATTAAGGACTAGCGGGGCGAATTTCTACAATGAGCAGTTCTTC.